A single T cell receptor beta chain is shown here with its context. The CDR3 is 14 amino acids. Germline V gene data show CDR1 as LNHDA and CDR2 as SQIVND (reference sequence). The germline V and J ends were trimmed by 0 bases and 4 bases, with 7 bases remaining between them. This specimen belongs to a study of blood T cell repertoires in COVID-19. Study overall: The cDNA or gDNA used as material had been derived from T cells, B-cell-depleted T cells, or PBMCs.

In the authors' methods: Reference gene primer amplification gave nucleated cell count estimates. The method was immunoSEQ multiplex PCR; TCRdb's version includes in-frame clones alone and lacks a portion of them. D and trimming come from the DNA, and the V and J calls and clone size come from that table. The sample has fewer than 250,000 clones; approximately 88% are singletons. This chain links TRBV19 with TRBJ1-5; no definite D call. The receptor's source is a man aged 60 to 69 who had recovered from COVID-19. The source material was peripheral blood. The CDR3 reads CASSIDLRNQPQHF. CDR3 coding DNA: TGTGCCAGTAGTATAGACCTCCGGAATCAGCCCCAGCATTTT. Using reference TRBV19 and TRBJ1-5 for the parts outside the CDR3, the full variable domain is DGGITQSPKYLFRKEGQNVTLSCEQNLNHDAMYWYRQDPGQGLRLIYYSQIVNDFQKGDIAEGYSVSREKKESFPLTVTSAQKNPTAFYLCASSIDLRNQPQHFGDGTRLSIL.